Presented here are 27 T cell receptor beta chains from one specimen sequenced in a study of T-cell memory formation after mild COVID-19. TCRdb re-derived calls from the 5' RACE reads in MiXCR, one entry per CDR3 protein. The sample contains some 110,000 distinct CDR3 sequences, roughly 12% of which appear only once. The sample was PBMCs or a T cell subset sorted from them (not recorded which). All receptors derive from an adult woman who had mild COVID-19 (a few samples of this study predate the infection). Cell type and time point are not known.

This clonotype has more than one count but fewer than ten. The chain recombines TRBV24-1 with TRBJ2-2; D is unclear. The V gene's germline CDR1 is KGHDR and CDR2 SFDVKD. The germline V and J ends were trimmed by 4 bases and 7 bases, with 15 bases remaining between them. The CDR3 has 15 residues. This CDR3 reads CATSETSTWSGELFF. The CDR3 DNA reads TGTGCCACCAGTGAGACCTCGACCTGGAGCGGGGAGCTGTTTTTT.

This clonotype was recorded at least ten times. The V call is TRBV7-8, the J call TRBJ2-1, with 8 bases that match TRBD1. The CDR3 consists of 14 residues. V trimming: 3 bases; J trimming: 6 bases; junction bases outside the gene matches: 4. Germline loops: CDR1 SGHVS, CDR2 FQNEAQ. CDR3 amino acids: CASSFTGGGNEQFF. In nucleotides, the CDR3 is TGTGCCAGCAGCTTTACAGGGGGAGGCAATGAGCAGTTCTTC.

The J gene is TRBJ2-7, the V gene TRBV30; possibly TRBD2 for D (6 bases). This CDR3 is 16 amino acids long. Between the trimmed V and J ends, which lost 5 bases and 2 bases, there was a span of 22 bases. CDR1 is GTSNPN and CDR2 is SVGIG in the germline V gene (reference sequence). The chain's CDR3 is CAWGTPGSGYPYEQYF. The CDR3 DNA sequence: TGTGCCTGGGGTACCCCCGGTAGCGGTTACCCCTACGAGCAGTACTTC.

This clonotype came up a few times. The CDR3 region is CASSVGQPYEQYF. DNA of the CDR3: TGTGCCAGCAGCGTGGGACAGCCCTACGAGCAGTACTTC. The chain uses TRBV5-6 and TRBJ2-7; 7 bases are shared with TRBD1. The CDR3 is 13 residues long. Trimming cost V 4 bases and J 2 bases; bases outside gene matches: 3. Germline V gene lookup returns CDR1 SGHDT and CDR2 YYEEEE.

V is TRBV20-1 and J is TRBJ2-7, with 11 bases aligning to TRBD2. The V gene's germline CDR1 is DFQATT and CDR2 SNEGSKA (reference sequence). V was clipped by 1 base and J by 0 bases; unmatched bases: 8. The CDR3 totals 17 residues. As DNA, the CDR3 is TGCAGTGCTAGAGCCCTCGGGACTAGCGGCCTCTCCTACGAGCAGTACTTC. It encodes CSARALGTSGLSYEQYF.

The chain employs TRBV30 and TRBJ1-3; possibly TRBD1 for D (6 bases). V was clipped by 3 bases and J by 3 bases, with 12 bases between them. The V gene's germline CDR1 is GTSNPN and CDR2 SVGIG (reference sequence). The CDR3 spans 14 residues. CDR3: CAWSMTGLGNTIYF. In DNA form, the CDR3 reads TGTGCCTGGAGCATGACAGGACTTGGAAACACCATATATTTT.

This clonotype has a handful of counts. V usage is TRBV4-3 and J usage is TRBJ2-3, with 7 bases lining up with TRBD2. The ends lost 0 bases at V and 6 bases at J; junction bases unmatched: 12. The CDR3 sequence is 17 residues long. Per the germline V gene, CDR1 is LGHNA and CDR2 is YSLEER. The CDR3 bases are TGCGCCAGCAGCCAAGACTTGGGGTCGGGAGGTTTGGATACGCAGTATTTT. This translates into CASSQDLGSGGLDTQYF.

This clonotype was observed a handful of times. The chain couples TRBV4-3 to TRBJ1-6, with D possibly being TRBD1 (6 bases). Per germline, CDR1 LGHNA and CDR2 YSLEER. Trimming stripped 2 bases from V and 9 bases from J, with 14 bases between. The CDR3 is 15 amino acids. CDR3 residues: CASSQLGDIASPLHF. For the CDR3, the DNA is TGCGCCAGCAGCCAATTAGGGGACATTGCTTCACCCCTCCACTTT.

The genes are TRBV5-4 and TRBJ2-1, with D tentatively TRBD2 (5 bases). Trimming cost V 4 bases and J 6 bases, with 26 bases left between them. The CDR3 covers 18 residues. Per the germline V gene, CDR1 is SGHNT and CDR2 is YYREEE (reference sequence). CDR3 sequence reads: CASSLKSVARAISNEQFF. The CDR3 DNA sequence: TGTGCCAGCAGCCTAAAATCCGTGGCGCGGGCGATAAGCAATGAGCAGTTCTTC.

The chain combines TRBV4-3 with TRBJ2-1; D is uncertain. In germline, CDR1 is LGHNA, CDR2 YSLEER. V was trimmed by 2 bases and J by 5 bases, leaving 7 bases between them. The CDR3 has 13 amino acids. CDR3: CASSQISNNEQFF. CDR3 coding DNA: TGCGCCAGCAGCCAAATATCTAACAATGAGCAGTTCTTC.

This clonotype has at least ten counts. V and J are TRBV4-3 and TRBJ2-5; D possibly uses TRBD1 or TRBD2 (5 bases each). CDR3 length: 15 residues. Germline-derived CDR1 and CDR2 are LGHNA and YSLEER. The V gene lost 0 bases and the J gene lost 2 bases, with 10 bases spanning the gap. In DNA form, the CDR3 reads TGCGCCAGCAGCCAAGACCCGGGACCACAAGAGACCCAGTACTTC. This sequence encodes CASSQDPGPQETQYF.

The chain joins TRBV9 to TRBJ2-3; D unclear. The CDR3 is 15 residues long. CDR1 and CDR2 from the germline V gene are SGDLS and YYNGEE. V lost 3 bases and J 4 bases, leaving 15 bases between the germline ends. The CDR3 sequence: CASSALDNLADTQYF. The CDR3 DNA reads TGTGCCAGCAGCGCCCTAGATAACCTGGCAGATACGCAGTATTTT.

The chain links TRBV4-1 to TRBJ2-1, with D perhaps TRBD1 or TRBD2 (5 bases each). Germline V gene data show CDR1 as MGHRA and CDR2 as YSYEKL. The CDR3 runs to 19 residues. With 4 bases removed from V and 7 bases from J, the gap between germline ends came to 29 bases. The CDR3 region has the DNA TGCGCCAGCAGCCTTCTTCGAGATTGGGGAGTGGGGGATAGTAATGAGCAGTTCTTC. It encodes CASSLLRDWGVGDSNEQFF.

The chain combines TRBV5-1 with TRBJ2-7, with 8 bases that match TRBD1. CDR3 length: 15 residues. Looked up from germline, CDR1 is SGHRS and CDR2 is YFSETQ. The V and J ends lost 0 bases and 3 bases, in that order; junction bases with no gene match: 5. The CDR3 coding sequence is TGCGCCAGCAGCTTGGAGCCAGGGGGCGGCTACGAGCAGTACTTC. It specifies CASSLEPGGGYEQYF.

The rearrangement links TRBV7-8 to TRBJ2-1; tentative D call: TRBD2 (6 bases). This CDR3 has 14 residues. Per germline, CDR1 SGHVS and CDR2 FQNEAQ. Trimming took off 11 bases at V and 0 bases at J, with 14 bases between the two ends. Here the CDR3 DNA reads TGTGCCTCCGAGGAGCGGGCCTCCTACAATGAGCAGTTCTTC. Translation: CASEERASYNEQFF. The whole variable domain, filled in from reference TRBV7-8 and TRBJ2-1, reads GAGVSQSPRYKVAKRGQDVALRCDPISGHVSLFWYQQALGQGPEFLTYFQNEAQLDKSGLPSDRFFAERPEGSVSTLKIQRTQQEDSAVYLCASEERASYNEQFFGPGTRLTVL.

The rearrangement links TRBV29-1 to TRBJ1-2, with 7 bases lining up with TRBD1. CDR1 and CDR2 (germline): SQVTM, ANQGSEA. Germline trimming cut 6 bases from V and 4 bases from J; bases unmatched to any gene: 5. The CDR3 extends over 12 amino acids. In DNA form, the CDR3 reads TGCAGCGTAGCCGGGACAGCCTATGGCTACACCTTC. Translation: CSVAGTAYGYTF. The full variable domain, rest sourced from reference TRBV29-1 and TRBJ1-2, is SAVISQKPSRDICQRGTSLTIQCQVDSQVTMMFWYRQQPGQSLTLIATANQGSEATYESGFVIDKFPISRPNLTFSTLTVSNMSPEDSSIYLCSVAGTAYGYTFGSGTRLTVV.

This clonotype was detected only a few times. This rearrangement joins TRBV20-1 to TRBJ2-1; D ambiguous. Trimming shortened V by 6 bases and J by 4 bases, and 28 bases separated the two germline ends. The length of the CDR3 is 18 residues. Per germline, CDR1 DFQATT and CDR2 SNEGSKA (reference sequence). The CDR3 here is CSATSTWDQVGLYNEQFF. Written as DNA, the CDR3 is TGCAGTGCCACAAGCACCTGGGATCAGGTTGGGTTGTACAATGAGCAGTTCTTC.

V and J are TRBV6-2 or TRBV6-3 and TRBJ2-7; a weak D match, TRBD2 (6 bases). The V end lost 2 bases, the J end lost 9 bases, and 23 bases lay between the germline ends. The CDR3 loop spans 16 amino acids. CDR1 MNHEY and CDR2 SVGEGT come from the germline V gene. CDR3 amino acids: CASSYQLRLVGVVQYF. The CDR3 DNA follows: TGTGCCAGCAGTTACCAGCTCAGACTAGTCGGCGTCGTGCAGTACTTC.

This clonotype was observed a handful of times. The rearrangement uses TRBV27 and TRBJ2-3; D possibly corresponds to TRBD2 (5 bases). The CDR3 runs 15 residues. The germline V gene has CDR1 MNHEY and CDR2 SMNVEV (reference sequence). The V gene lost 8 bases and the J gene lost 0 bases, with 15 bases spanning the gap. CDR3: CASGDGEPSTDTQYF. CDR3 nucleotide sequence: TGTGCCAGCGGCGACGGGGAACCTAGCACAGATACGCAGTATTTT.

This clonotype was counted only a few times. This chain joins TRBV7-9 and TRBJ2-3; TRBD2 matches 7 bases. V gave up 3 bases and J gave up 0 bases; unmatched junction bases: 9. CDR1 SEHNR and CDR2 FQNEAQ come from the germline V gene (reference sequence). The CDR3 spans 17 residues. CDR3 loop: CASSFPRREGSTDTQYF. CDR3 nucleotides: TGTGCCAGCAGCTTCCCCCGGAGGGAGGGGAGCACAGATACGCAGTATTTT.

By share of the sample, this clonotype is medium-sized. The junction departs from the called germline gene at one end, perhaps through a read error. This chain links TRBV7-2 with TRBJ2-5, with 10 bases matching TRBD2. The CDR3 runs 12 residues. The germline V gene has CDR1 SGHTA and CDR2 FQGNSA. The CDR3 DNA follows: TGTGCCAGCAGCTTTGAGCGGGAGGGCCTGCACTTC. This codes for CASSFEREGLHF.

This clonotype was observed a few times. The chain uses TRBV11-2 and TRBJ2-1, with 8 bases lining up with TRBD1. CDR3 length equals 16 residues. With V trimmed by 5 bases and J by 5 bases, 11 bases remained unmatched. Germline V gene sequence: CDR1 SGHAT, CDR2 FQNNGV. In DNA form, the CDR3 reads TGTGCCAGCAGCGTAACAGGGGGTGGTGAAGACAATGAGCAGTTCTTC. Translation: CASSVTGGGEDNEQFF.

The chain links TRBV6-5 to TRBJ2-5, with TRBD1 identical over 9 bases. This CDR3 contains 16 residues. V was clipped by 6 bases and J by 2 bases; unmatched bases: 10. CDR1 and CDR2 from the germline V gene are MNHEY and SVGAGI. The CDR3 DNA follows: TGTGCCAGCAGCCAAGACACAGGGGGCCTTCAAGAGACCCAGTACTTC. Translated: CASSQDTGGLQETQYF.

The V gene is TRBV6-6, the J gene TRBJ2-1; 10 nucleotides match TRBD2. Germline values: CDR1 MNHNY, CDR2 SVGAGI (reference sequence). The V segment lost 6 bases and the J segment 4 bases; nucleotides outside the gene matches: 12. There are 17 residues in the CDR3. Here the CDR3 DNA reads TGTGCCAGCAGCCGCCCACTAGCGGGACAGCCTTACAATGAGCAGTTCTTC. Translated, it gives CASSRPLAGQPYNEQFF.

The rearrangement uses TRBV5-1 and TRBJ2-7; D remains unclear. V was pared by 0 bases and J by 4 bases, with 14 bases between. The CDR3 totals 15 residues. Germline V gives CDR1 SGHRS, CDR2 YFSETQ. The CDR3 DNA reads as TGCGCCAGCAGCTTGGAGCCGCCGGAGATTTACGAGCAGTACTTC. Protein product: CASSLEPPEIYEQYF. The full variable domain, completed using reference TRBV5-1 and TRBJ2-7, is KAGVTQTPRYLIKTRGQQVTLSCSPISGHRSVSWYQQTPGQGLQFLFEYFSETQRNKGNFPGRFSGRQFSNSRSEMNVSTLELGDSALYLCASSLEPPEIYEQYFGPGTRLTVT.

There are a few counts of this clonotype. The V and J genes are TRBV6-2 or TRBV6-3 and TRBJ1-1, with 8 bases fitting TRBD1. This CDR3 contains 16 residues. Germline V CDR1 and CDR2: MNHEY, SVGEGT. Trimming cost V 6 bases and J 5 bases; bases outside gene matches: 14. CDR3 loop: CASRGIPDRGRTEAFF. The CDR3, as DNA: TGTGCCAGCAGAGGTATTCCCGACAGGGGCCGGACTGAAGCTTTCTTT.

CDR3 residues: CASSFPPSGANVLTF. DNA of the CDR3: TGTGCCAGCAGCTTCCCCCCTTCTGGGGCCAACGTCCTGACTTTC. This rearrangement joins TRBV11-1 to TRBJ2-6; D unclear. The germline V and J ends were trimmed by 3 bases and 1 base, with 7 bases remaining between them. In germline, CDR1 is SGHAT, CDR2 FQDESV (reference sequence). The CDR3 covers 15 residues.